The 32 T cell receptor beta chains given below trace back to one sample, sequenced in a study of T cell repertoires in cytomegalovirus infection. Each CDR3 protein gets one entry after TCRdb re-called the reads with MiXCR. The profile covers about 200,000 distinct CDR3 sequences, with roughly 9% appearing a single time and about 4.6% taken by the ten largest. Sequenced: PBMCs. Every receptor here comes from a human donor in good health (CMV status not recorded). Some clones in this sample may be carry-over from other donors' samples.

This clonotype appeared many times. J is TRBJ1-2 and V is TRBV7-2; tentative D call: TRBD1 (6 bases). The germline CDR1 and CDR2 sequences are SGHTA and FQGNSA. This CDR3 contains 13 residues. Trimming removed 1 base from V and 8 bases from J, with 11 bases in between. The CDR3, as DNA: TGTGCCAGCAGCTTAGACAGGGCTCGGGGCTACACCTTC. This sequence encodes CASSLDRARGYTF.

This clonotype was seen a handful of times. The CDR3: CSVGTGSYEQYF. The CDR3 nucleotides read TGCAGCGTGGGGACAGGGTCCTACGAGCAGTACTTC. The chain carries TRBV29-1 and TRBJ2-7; 9 nucleotides align to TRBD1. The length of the CDR3 is 12 residues. Germline V lookup: CDR1 SQVTM, CDR2 ANQGSEA. V trimming: 6 bases; J trimming: 1 base; junction bases outside the gene matches: 1.

The CDR3 loop is CAISEYSLSEAFF. CDR3 sequence (DNA): TGTGCCATCAGTGAGTACTCCCTTAGTGAAGCTTTCTTT. This chain uses TRBV10-3 with TRBJ1-1; D remains unclear. Trimming cost V 1 base and J 7 bases, with 10 bases left between them. Germline CDR1 ENHRY, CDR2 SYGVKD. There are 13 residues in the CDR3.

In its sample, this clonotype was seen many times. V and J are TRBV7-2 and TRBJ2-1; 14 bases are a match to TRBD2. The CDR3 runs to 17 residues. The V gene end was trimmed by 4 bases and the J gene end by 8 bases; junction bases not matched to a gene: 10. Germline V CDR1 and CDR2: SGHTA, FQGNSA. The CDR3 DNA follows: TGTGCCAGCAGCTCTCCCCATGGGACTAGCGGGAGTGATGAGCAGTTCTTC. This gives the protein CASSSPHGTSGSDEQFF.

In regard to this clonotype: Being one base from a much bigger clone, this may be a read error. The rearrangement joins TRBV6-2 or TRBV6-3 to TRBJ2-7; 7 bases fit TRBD2. Germline CDR1 reads MNHEY; CDR2 reads SVGEGT. The CDR3 length is 15 residues. DNA for the CDR3: TGTACCAGCAGTCTCGGACTAGGCCTCTCCTACGAGCAGTACTTC. Amino acid sequence: CTSSLGLGLSYEQYF.

In its sample, this clonotype was seen many times. The rearrangement uses TRBV19 and TRBJ1-2, with D possibly TRBD1 on 6 matching bases. Germline loops: CDR1 LNHDA, CDR2 SQIVND (reference sequence). The CDR3 spans 15 residues. Trimming shortened V by 10 bases and J by 6 bases, and 24 bases separated the two germline ends. The CDR3 nucleotides read TGTGCCACCTCACAAAATCGACAGGTGGGCAATGGCTACACCTTC. Translated: CATSQNRQVGNGYTF.

This clonotype showed up many times. The V and J genes are TRBV12-3 or TRBV12-4 and TRBJ1-1, with 10 bases lining up with TRBD1. The V and J ends lost 7 bases and 4 bases, in that order; junction bases with no gene match: 6. The CDR3 is 14 residues long. Written as DNA, the CDR3 is TGTGCCAGCACCCCGGGACAGGGGACCACTGAAGCTTTCTTT. This translates into CASTPGQGTTEAFF.

In this sample, this clonotype turned up a few times. The genes are TRBV28 and TRBJ2-7; tentative D call: TRBD2 (6 bases). V was shortened by 3 bases and J by 6 bases, with 6 bases between the two germline ends. Germline CDR1 is MDHEN and CDR2 is SYDVKM. This CDR3 is built from 11 residues. This CDR3 reads CASSLEGEQYF. The CDR3 DNA sequence: TGTGCCAGCAGTTTGGAGGGCGAGCAGTACTTC.

The rearrangement links TRBV7-6 to TRBJ1-3; 8 bases agree with TRBD1. Germline-derived CDR1 and CDR2 are SGHVS and FNYEAQ. V lost 5 bases to trimming and J lost 0 bases; unmatched junction nucleotides: 6. The CDR3 sequence is 16 residues long. CDR3 in amino acids: CASSAQGANSGNTIYF. The CDR3 DNA reads TGTGCCAGCAGCGCGCAGGGGGCTAACTCTGGAAACACCATATATTTT.

The chain combines TRBV12-3 or TRBV12-4 with TRBJ1-2, with 7 bases that match TRBD1. The CDR3 is 15 amino acids. J lost 4 bases, V lost 3 bases, and 8 bases had no gene match. CDR3 coding DNA: TGTGCCAGCAGTTTTCGGGGACAGCGACTCTATGGCTACACCTTC. This translates into CASSFRGQRLYGYTF.

This clonotype was observed at least ten times. The chain is built from TRBV12-3 or TRBV12-4 and TRBJ1-5; TRBD1 might be the D (5 bases). The CDR3 loop spans 15 amino acids. Trimming pared 7 bases from V and 0 bases from J, leaving 13 bases between. CDR3 in DNA: TGTGCCAGCAACCAGGGTCCATATAGCAATCAGCCCCAGCATTTT. Translating it yields CASNQGPYSNQPQHF.

Only a few counts were recorded for this clonotype. This chain connects TRBV6-2 or TRBV6-3 to TRBJ1-1; D unclear. Trimming left V 6 bases short and J 7 bases short, with 21 bases between. Germline CDR1 reads MNHEY; CDR2 reads SVGEGT. The CDR3 is 15 residues long. CDR3 sequence reads: CASSSTYGWSGEAFF. DNA of the CDR3: TGTGCCAGCAGCTCAACGTACGGATGGAGCGGTGAAGCTTTCTTT.

V and J are TRBV4-2 and TRBJ1-1, with D possibly being TRBD1 (6 bases). Per germline, CDR1 LGHNA and CDR2 YNFKEQ. The CDR3 spans 15 residues. V gave up 1 base and J gave up 4 bases, with 13 bases separating them. CDR3 loop: CASSQVGRGSTEAFF. The CDR3 coding sequence is TGTGCCAGCAGCCAAGTAGGTAGGGGGAGCACTGAAGCTTTCTTT.

This clonotype was counted at least ten times. The J gene is TRBJ2-4, the V gene TRBV11-2, with D perhaps matching TRBD1 or TRBD2 (5 bases each). Trimming pared 0 bases from V and 8 bases from J, leaving 14 bases between. The length of the CDR3 is 15 residues. Germline loops: CDR1 SGHAT, CDR2 FQNNGV. DNA for the CDR3: TGTGCCAGCAGCTTAGATCGCGACCGAGGGGACATTCAGTACTTC. Translated: CASSLDRDRGDIQYF.

This clonotype was seen many times. This rearrangement joins TRBV29-1 to TRBJ2-5, with 7 bases that match TRBD1. The CDR3 contains 12 residues. The germline V gene has CDR1 SQVTM and CDR2 ANQGSEA. V shed 7 bases, J shed 1 base, and the junction held 3 bases outside the gene matches. The CDR3 nucleotides read TGCAGCGGCAGGACAGGCCAAGAGACCCAGTACTTC. As protein: CSGRTGQETQYF.

The gene calls are TRBV20-1 and TRBJ2-7; D is unclear. There are 14 residues in the CDR3. Germline V gene data show CDR1 as DFQATT and CDR2 as SNEGSKA (reference sequence). V was cut by 0 bases and J by 0 bases, with 9 bases left in between. In DNA, the CDR3 is TGCAGTGCTAGAGATTGGCAGAGCTCCTACGAGCAGTACTTC. Protein sequence: CSARDWQSSYEQYF.

This clonotype has ten or more counts. The chain links TRBV2 to TRBJ1-4; unclear D gene. This CDR3 is built from 13 residues. Trimming left V 7 bases short and J 3 bases short, with 9 bases between. Per the germline V gene, CDR1 is SNHLY and CDR2 is FYNNEI. CDR3 sequence: CASTEYSNEKLFF. The CDR3 bases are TGTGCCAGCACAGAGTACTCTAATGAAAAACTGTTTTTT.

The gene calls are TRBV27 and TRBJ2-7, with TRBD2 matching 7 bases. The CDR3 contains 17 residues. CDR1 and CDR2 from the germline V gene are MNHEY and SMNVEV (reference sequence). V trimming: 3 bases; J trimming: 2 bases; junction bases outside the gene matches: 13. The DNA of the CDR3 is TGTGCCAGCAGTTTGGTGGGGCCCGGGGGGTCTCCCTACGAGCAGTACTTC. The encoded protein is CASSLVGPGGSPYEQYF.

This clonotype was detected a few times. The CDR3: CSAPPEAFSGDTQYF. For the CDR3, the DNA is TGCAGTGCTCCCCCGGAAGCGTTTTCGGGAGATACGCAGTATTTT. The chain recombines TRBV20-1 with TRBJ2-3; D remains ambiguous. The V gene's germline CDR1 is DFQATT and CDR2 SNEGSKA (reference sequence). The germline V and J ends were trimmed by 5 bases and 5 bases, with 20 bases remaining between them. The CDR3 runs 15 residues.

This clonotype was seen many times. This chain joins TRBV20-1 and TRBJ1-1; no definite D call. The germline V and J ends were trimmed by 2 bases and 3 bases, with 4 bases remaining between them. The germline CDR1 and CDR2 sequences are DFQATT and SNEGSKA (reference sequence). The CDR3 is made up of 11 amino acids. As DNA, the CDR3 is TGCAGTGCTAGACTGGACACTGAAGCTTTCTTT. Amino acid sequence: CSARLDTEAFF.

This clonotype showed up many times. The CDR3 loop reads CAISESIGLGVNYGYTF. The CDR3 DNA reads as TGTGCCATCAGTGAGTCGATCGGGTTAGGAGTTAACTATGGCTACACCTTC. The rearrangement joins TRBV10-3 to TRBJ1-2; D is ambiguous. The CDR3 runs to 17 residues. Trimming removed 0 bases at V and 1 base at J, with 15 bases between. CDR1 ENHRY and CDR2 SYGVKD come from the germline V gene.

This clonotype occurred many times. The rearrangement uses TRBV23-1 and TRBJ2-5, with D possibly being TRBD2 (6 bases). TRBV23-1 is reported as an ORF; its role is uncertain. The CDR3 runs to 16 residues. The V gene lost 4 bases and the J gene lost 1 base, with 16 bases spanning the gap. As DNA, the CDR3 is TGCGCCAGCAGTCTGTCAGCGGGCGTGTGCCAAGAGACCCAGTACTTC. It translates to CASSLSAGVCQETQYF.

The table lists this clonotype with a few counts. The chain is built from TRBV14 and TRBJ2-2; 13 bases are shared with TRBD2. Germline-derived CDR1 and CDR2 are SGHDN and FVKESK. V shed 4 bases and J 6 bases; nucleotides not matched to a gene: 5. This CDR3 has 16 amino acids. CDR3 DNA: TGTGCCAGCAGCCCGAGGACTAGCGGGAGATCCGGGGAGCTGTTTTTT. It yields the protein CASSPRTSGRSGELFF.

This clonotype has at least ten counts. The chain combines TRBV6-1 with TRBJ2-3; D unresolved. Deletions cut 6 bases from V and 1 base from J, with 11 bases between. Germline CDR1 reads MNHNS; CDR2 reads SASEGT. The length of the CDR3 is 14 residues. CDR3 region: CASSPSVGTDTQYF. The DNA of the CDR3 is TGTGCCAGCAGCCCCAGTGTAGGCACAGATACGCAGTATTTT.

Remarks on this clonotype: A much larger clone differs from this one at a single base, so this may be a read error. The V and J genes are TRBV30 and TRBJ2-7; D not resolved. Germline assignment: CDR1 GTSNPN and CDR2 SVGIG (reference sequence). Trimming stripped 2 bases from V and 0 bases from J, with 5 bases between. CDR3 size: 12 residues. As DNA, the CDR3 is TGTGCCTGGAGTTTCGGCTCCTACGAGCAGTACTTC. This encodes CAWSFGSYEQYF.

The chain uses TRBV6-2 or TRBV6-3 and TRBJ1-5; possible D gene TRBD1, 5 bases. Trimming left V 4 bases short and J 0 bases short, with 10 bases between. CDR1 and CDR2 from the germline V gene are MNHEY and SVGEGT. The CDR3 contains 15 residues. This chain's CDR3 is CASSSQAYSNQPQHF. Here the CDR3 DNA reads TGTGCCAGCAGTTCACAGGCTTATAGCAATCAGCCCCAGCATTTT.

This clonotype was recorded many times. V and J are TRBV6-5 and TRBJ1-3; no firm D call. V lost 0 bases, J lost 8 bases, and 14 bases lay in between. The germline V gene encodes CDR1 MNHEY and CDR2 SVGAGI. The CDR3 covers 15 residues. In nucleotides, the CDR3 is TGTGCCAGCAGTTACTCGGGGAATAGGGAGCACACCATATATTTT. Residues: CASSYSGNREHTIYF.

This clonotype was found a few times. V gene TRBV27 combines with J gene TRBJ2-2; TRBD2 is a possible D gene (6 bases). V was clipped by 6 bases and J by 3 bases, with 8 bases between them. Germline V gene lookup returns CDR1 MNHEY and CDR2 SMNVEV (reference sequence). This CDR3 spans 13 amino acids. The CDR3 DNA reads TGTGCCAGCAGCCTAGCGTACACCGGGGAGCTGTTTTTT. This gives the protein CASSLAYTGELFF.

This clonotype was recorded at least ten times. The genes are TRBV7-2 and TRBJ2-5; D is undetermined. The CDR3 is made up of 13 amino acids. Between the trimmed V and J ends, which lost 5 bases and 5 bases, there was a span of 12 bases. Germline CDR1 reads SGHTA; CDR2 reads FQGNSA. The CDR3, as DNA: TGTGCCAGCAGCACCGGCCCCGGGGAGACCCAGTACTTC. Amino acids: CASSTGPGETQYF.

This clonotype was recorded a few times. V and J are TRBV12-3 or TRBV12-4 and TRBJ2-2; 13 bases map to TRBD2. The CDR3 loop spans 15 amino acids. The V and J ends lost 4 bases and 6 bases, in that order; junction bases with no gene match: 2. CDR3 protein: CASSYGTSGAGELFF. The CDR3 DNA is TGTGCCAGCAGTTACGGGACTAGCGGGGCCGGGGAGCTGTTTTTT.

This clonotype appeared many times. The chain has TRBV12-3 or TRBV12-4 and TRBJ2-6, with 7 bases aligning to TRBD1. The V gene end was trimmed by 6 bases and the J gene end by 7 bases; junction bases not matched to a gene: 9. This CDR3 spans 15 amino acids. CDR3 nucleotides: TGTGCCAGCAGCCGACAGGGTATTGGAGCCAACGTCCTGACTTTC. This translates into CASSRQGIGANVLTF.

This chain links TRBV6-2 or TRBV6-3 with TRBJ1-1; 7 nucleotides agree with TRBD1. CDR3 length equals 15 residues. After removal of 5 bases from V and 5 bases from J, the junction contained 11 bases not matched to a gene. Germline lookup yields CDR1 MNHEY and CDR2 SVGEGT. CDR3 protein: CASSKLGQVGTEAFF. The CDR3 bases are TGTGCCAGCAGTAAACTTGGACAGGTGGGGACTGAAGCTTTCTTT.